This TCR beta chain was recovered during a study of siplizumab effects on memory and regulatory T cells. Germline V CDR1 and CDR2: SQVTM, ANQGSEA. This CDR3 has 13 residues. Here immunoSEQ multiplex PCR was the method, and the copy in TCRdb shows in-frame clones only, minus some. The sample shows 50,000 or so clones, about 90% of them seen only once. Naive, memory, effector memory and TEMRA subsets, all unstimulated, were sequenced in three donor pairs. As concerns this clone: The junction departs from germline at one end; a sequencing error may be responsible.

The genes are TRBV29-1 and TRBJ1-1, with a tentative D call TRBD1 (5 bases). The sequenced material came from naive CD8+ T cells sorted from blood. This sequence was found in a human donor in good health. The CDR3 loop is CSIDTDKNTEAFF. The CDR3 bases are TGCAGCATTGATACGGACAAGAACACTGAAGCTTTCTTT.